A single sample is the source of the 14 T cell receptor beta chains below, sequenced in a study of OX40 agonist ivuxolimab in advanced cancers. Library creation used the immunoSEQ multiplex PCR assay. In its TCRdb copy, this immuneACCESS table keeps in-frame sequences only and misses some clones. Where compared with another copy, unresolved V genes explain less than half of these, and the others have no known cause. This sample holds roughly 58,000 clones; 87% were observed only once. 0.76% of the sample rests with the top ten. Sequencing was performed on CD4+ or CD8+ T cells sorted from blood, taken in a trial of the OX40 agonist ivuxolimab. Every receptor here comes from an adult with an advanced solid tumor such as melanoma, head and neck, liver or kidney cancer.

V gene TRBV5-6 combines with J gene TRBJ1-1, with no clear D. Trimming removed 2 bases at V and 3 bases at J, with 14 bases between. The V gene's germline CDR1 is SGHDT and CDR2 YYEEEE. The CDR3 has 15 residues. The CDR3 nucleotides read TGTGCCAGCAGCTTTAATCCGGGAGGGTACACTGAAGCTTTCTTT. It translates to CASSFNPGGYTEAFF.

The V and J genes are TRBV7-9 and TRBJ2-1, with 7 bases fitting TRBD2. Germline trimming cut 6 bases from V and 8 bases from J; bases unmatched to any gene: 13. This CDR3 comprises 15 residues. Germline CDR1 reads SEHNR; CDR2 reads FQNEAQ (reference sequence). For the CDR3, the DNA is TGTGCCAGCAGACGGGCGGGAGCCCATAGCGATGAGCAGTTCTTC. It yields the protein CASRRAGAHSDEQFF.

This chain uses TRBV6-1 with TRBJ2-3, with a weak D call TRBD1 (6 bases). This CDR3 has 14 residues. Trimming took 5 bases from V and 4 from J, leaving 13 bases between them. Per the germline V gene, CDR1 is MNHNS and CDR2 is SASEGT. CDR3 loop: CASSSGAFSDTQYF. In nucleotides, the CDR3 is TGTGCCAGCAGTTCAGGGGCGTTTTCAGATACGCAGTATTTT.

The chain couples TRBV18 to TRBJ1-3, with D perhaps matching TRBD1 (5 bases). V dropped 3 bases and J dropped 0 bases, with 15 bases sitting between them. This CDR3 comprises 17 residues. The germline gives CDR1 KGHSH, CDR2 LQKENI. The CDR3 loop reads CASSPLGGSFSGNTIYF. CDR3 DNA sequence: TGTGCCAGCTCACCGCTCGGGGGTAGTTTCTCTGGAAACACCATATATTTT.

This chain links TRBV5-6 with TRBJ2-5, with TRBD1 identical over 12 bases. The germline V gene encodes CDR1 SGHDT and CDR2 YYEEEE. V was clipped by 4 bases and J by 6 bases; unmatched bases: 1. The CDR3 is 13 amino acids. The chain's CDR3 is CASSRDRGQTQYF. The CDR3 DNA sequence: TGTGCCAGCAGCCGGGACAGGGGGCAGACCCAGTACTTC.

There are a few counts of this clone. The chain links TRBV7-9 to TRBJ2-1; D tentatively fits TRBD1 or TRBD2 (6 bases each). With 5 bases removed from V and 6 bases from J, the gap between germline ends came to 17 bases. From germline, CDR1 is SEHNR and CDR2 FQNEAQ (reference sequence). The CDR3 sequence is 15 residues long. In DNA, the CDR3 is TGTGCCAGCAGCCCGGGCCCGGGGGCGGGCAATGAGCAGTTCTTC. Amino acids: CASSPGPGAGNEQFF.

With respect to this clone: A junction end diverges from the germline sequence, so it may reflect a read error. This chain joins TRBV7-7 and TRBJ1-4; perhaps TRBD1 as D (5 bases). This CDR3 contains 16 residues. Per the germline V gene, CDR1 is SSHAT and CDR2 is FNYEAQ (reference sequence). The CDR3 sequence is CASSWRGEGLNEKLFF. As DNA, the CDR3 is TGTGCTAGCAGCTGGAGAGGGGAAGGACTTAATGAAAAACTGTTTTTT.

The gene calls are TRBV6-6 and TRBJ2-7, with unresolved D. Germline assignment: CDR1 MNHNY and CDR2 SVGAGI (reference sequence). V lost 4 bases and J lost 3, with 4 bases in between. The CDR3 spans 11 residues. CDR3 loop: CASSSHYEQYF. The CDR3 bases are TGTGCCAGCAGTTCGCACTACGAGCAGTACTTC.

The chain employs TRBV7-2 and TRBJ2-3; 7 bases map to TRBD2. Germline V gene lookup returns CDR1 SGHTA and CDR2 FQGNSA. This CDR3 has 12 residues. V was pared by 3 bases and J by 15 bases, with 9 bases of the junction left unmatched. CDR3: CASSLTPGLKYF. The CDR3 nucleotides are TGTGCCAGCAGCTTGACACCGGGACTAAAATATTTT.

The rearrangement uses TRBV7-9 and TRBJ1-5; tentatively, D is TRBD1 (6 bases). The CDR3 is 14 amino acids. Germline V gene lookup returns CDR1 SEHNR and CDR2 FQNEAQ (reference sequence). V was cut by 5 bases and J by 10 bases, with 18 bases left in between. In nucleotides, the CDR3 is TGTGCCAGCAGCACAGGGAGTAGGGGACAACCCCAGCATTTT. Its translation is CASSTGSRGQPQHF.

The CDR3 DNA is TGTGCCAGCACCAGGAGCACAGATACGCAGTATTTT. This encodes CASTRSTDTQYF. The V call is TRBV6-6, the J call TRBJ2-3, with D unresolved. V shed 7 bases and J shed 0 bases, with 5 bases lying between them. Germline-derived CDR1 and CDR2 are MNHNY and SVGAGI (reference sequence). This CDR3 comprises 12 residues.

The chain is built from TRBV9 and TRBJ2-2; maybe TRBD1 (5 bases). The CDR3 sequence is 16 residues long. Per the germline V gene, CDR1 is SGDLS and CDR2 is YYNGEE. Trimming left V 5 bases short and J 0 bases short, with 14 bases between. The CDR3 protein is CASRKTPGTNTGELFF. In DNA, the CDR3 is TGTGCCAGCAGGAAAACCCCAGGGACGAACACCGGGGAGCTGTTTTTT.

The chain couples TRBV5-1 to TRBJ2-4; the D call may be TRBD1 or TRBD2 (5 bases each). Germline CDR1 reads SGHRS; CDR2 reads YFSETQ. V dropped 4 bases and J dropped 6 bases, with 17 bases sitting between them. There are 15 residues in the CDR3. This chain's CDR3 is CASSPTGIQGNIQYF. The CDR3 region has the DNA TGCGCCAGCAGCCCAACCGGGATCCAGGGAAACATTCAGTACTTC.

The chain employs TRBV7-8 and TRBJ2-7; 9 bases are a match to TRBD2. Germline CDR1 reads SGHVS; CDR2 reads FQNEAQ. This CDR3 region has 15 residues. After removal of 5 bases from V and 5 bases from J, the junction contained 10 bases not matched to a gene. In DNA, the CDR3 is TGTGCCAGCAGCCGTGGGGTAGCGGGAGCTCACGAGCAGTACTTC. It yields the protein CASSRGVAGAHEQYF. The full variable domain, rest sourced from reference TRBV7-8 and TRBJ2-7, is GAGVSQSPRYKVAKRGQDVALRCDPISGHVSLFWYQQALGQGPEFLTYFQNEAQLDKSGLPSDRFFAERPEGSVSTLKIQRTQQEDSAVYLCASSRGVAGAHEQYFGPGTRLTVT.